The following is a T cell receptor (beta chain) sequence with its context. Its antigen is undetermined. The data were taken from a study of T cell responses to AZD1222 COVID-19 vaccine. Study in general: Second-dose timings of about 4 or about 12 weeks were pooled.

Method: immunoSEQ multiplex PCR; TCRdb's copy keeps in-frame clones and lacks some. The table shows 95,000 to 150,000 clones, with around 85% occurring only once. Study-level findings and limits: Spike was spanned by vaccine-associated CD4 TCRs, which were dominant at 160-218 and 743-854. Repertoire sampling happened only post peak T cell response.

Germline lookup yields CDR1 MDHEN and CDR2 SYDVKM. The germline V and J ends were trimmed by 5 bases and 0 bases, with 14 bases remaining between them. This CDR3 spans 15 amino acids. The chain carries TRBV28 and TRBJ2-7; possible D gene TRBD2, 6 bases. The material sequenced was peripheral blood, taken on day 0 of AZD1222 vaccination. The receptor comes from an adult in good health. CDR3 loop: CASSTTGTASYEQYF. CDR3 DNA sequence: TGTGCCAGCAGTACTACCGGGACTGCCTCCTACGAGCAGTACTTC.